A selection of T cell receptor beta chains follows, all from one sample in a study of shared clonotypes between healthy human individuals. Clones were read by immunoSEQ multiplex PCR, and TCRdb kept only the in-frame ones, dropping some. Among more than 2,000,000 clones, approximately 92% were seen once, and the ten largest hold around 0.15%. The sample consisted of naive CD4+ T cells sorted from blood. Source of these receptors: a man between 18 and 35 years old in good health. Both conserved end residues are part of each CDR3.

CDR3aa: CSVALQIDTQYF; v_gene: TRBV29-1; len: 12; j_gene: TRBJ2-3
CDR3aa: CASSQAGGPNNSPLHF; v_gene: TRBV4-3; len: 16; j_gene: TRBJ1-6
CDR3aa: CASIPQGANSPLHF; v_gene: TRBV7-9; len: 14; j_gene: TRBJ1-6
CDR3aa: CASSQESQGSYGYTF; v_gene: TRBV4-3; len: 15; j_gene: TRBJ1-2
CDR3aa: CASRDSGRRGYF; v_gene: TRBV28; len: 12; j_gene: TRBJ1-3
CDR3aa: CASSERTSGVGETQYF; v_gene: TRBV6-1; len: 16; j_gene: TRBJ2-5
CDR3aa: CASSPGEGWYQPQHF; v_gene: TRBV5-1; len: 15; j_gene: TRBJ1-5
CDR3aa: CASSLPQVFAQDKNIQYF; v_gene: TRBV5-5; len: 18; j_gene: TRBJ2-4
CDR3aa: CANPARPVAANTGELFF; v_gene: TRBV11-2; len: 17; j_gene: TRBJ2-2
CDR3aa: CASSPGAADTQYF; v_gene: TRBV18; len: 13; j_gene: TRBJ2-3
CDR3aa: CSARRGMEAFF; v_gene: TRBV20-1; len: 11; j_gene: TRBJ1-1
CDR3aa: CASSWGNRDGSPLHF; v_gene: TRBV5-4; len: 15; j_gene: TRBJ1-6
CDR3aa: CASSLGGATEAFF; v_gene: TRBV28; len: 13; j_gene: TRBJ1-1
CDR3aa: CASSPRTTGPYNEQFF; v_gene: TRBV7-9; len: 16; j_gene: TRBJ2-1
CDR3aa: CASSVRGVTNEKLFF; v_gene: TRBV25-1; len: 15; j_gene: TRBJ1-4
CDR3aa: CASSAPLAGRRNEQFF; v_gene: TRBV11-2; len: 16; j_gene: TRBJ2-1
CDR3aa: CASTTGTVTYEQYF; v_gene: TRBV7-2; len: 14; j_gene: TRBJ2-7
CDR3aa: CASGGVADTQYF; v_gene: TRBV2; len: 12; j_gene: TRBJ2-3
CDR3aa: CAISDLGGGGTGELFF; v_gene: TRBV10-3; len: 16; j_gene: TRBJ2-2
CDR3aa: CASREDRNEQFF; v_gene: TRBV2; len: 12; j_gene: TRBJ2-1
CDR3aa: CASSPWGHEQYF; v_gene: TRBV27; len: 12; j_gene: TRBJ2-7
CDR3aa: CASSVAGLNNEKLFF; v_gene: TRBV9; len: 15; j_gene: TRBJ1-4
CDR3aa: CASSRTGVGAKNIQYF; v_gene: TRBV7-2; len: 16; j_gene: TRBJ2-4
CDR3aa: CASSEGLAGGQETQYF; v_gene: TRBV6-1; len: 16; j_gene: TRBJ2-5
CDR3aa: CASSLRGGNSPLHF; v_gene: TRBV7-9; len: 14; j_gene: TRBJ1-6
CDR3aa: CATGGGTTNTGELFF; v_gene: TRBV27; len: 15; j_gene: TRBJ2-2
CDR3aa: CASSVAGGNTGELFF; v_gene: TRBV2; len: 15; j_gene: TRBJ2-2
CDR3aa: CASSLSRAGRVNQPQHF; v_gene: TRBV27; len: 17; j_gene: TRBJ1-5
CDR3aa: CASSLTGGVYNSPLHF; v_gene: TRBV2; len: 16; j_gene: TRBJ1-6
CDR3aa: CASSYPTSGGYEQYF; v_gene: TRBV6-5; len: 15; j_gene: TRBJ2-7
CDR3aa: CASSEATRVGQPQHF; v_gene: TRBV6-1; len: 15; j_gene: TRBJ1-5
CDR3aa: CASSLDEGDAHGYTF; v_gene: TRBV5-1; len: 15; j_gene: TRBJ1-2
CDR3aa: CASRVAGEAGELFF; v_gene: TRBV2; len: 14; j_gene: TRBJ2-2
CDR3aa: CASSGQLNTIYF; v_gene: TRBV6-5; len: 12; j_gene: TRBJ1-3
CDR3aa: CASSSILGSTGTQYF; v_gene: TRBV5-1; len: 15; j_gene: TRBJ2-3
CDR3aa: CAISEYTGETQYF; v_gene: TRBV10-3; len: 13; j_gene: TRBJ2-5
CDR3aa: CASSPSSADRGILNGYTF; v_gene: TRBV27; len: 18; j_gene: TRBJ1-2
CDR3aa: CASSFQETQYF; v_gene: TRBV18; len: 11; j_gene: TRBJ2-5
CDR3aa: CASSQETARTDTQYF; v_gene: TRBV4-1; len: 15; j_gene: TRBJ2-3
CDR3aa: CASSPSGALHNSPLHF; v_gene: TRBV7-9; len: 16; j_gene: TRBJ1-6
CDR3aa: CASSAAVPSYEQYF; v_gene: TRBV7-2; len: 14; j_gene: TRBJ2-7
CDR3aa: CASRSGTYYGYTF; v_gene: TRBV6-6; len: 13; j_gene: TRBJ1-2
CDR3aa: CASSHGQIGTF; v_gene: TRBV19; len: 11; j_gene: TRBJ1-2
CDR3aa: CASSRGQGPYEQYF; v_gene: TRBV5-1; len: 14; j_gene: TRBJ2-7
CDR3aa: CASRLDRVNSPLHF; v_gene: TRBV28; len: 14; j_gene: TRBJ1-6
CDR3aa: CASSLWSDNEQFF; v_gene: TRBV18; len: 13; j_gene: TRBJ2-1